A single sample is the source of the 32 T cell receptor beta chains below, sequenced in a study of T cell responses to AZD1222 COVID-19 vaccine. Here immunoSEQ multiplex PCR was the method, and the copy in TCRdb shows in-frame clones only, minus some. The sample lists about 120,000 clones; about nine tenths were seen once. The sequencing here drew on peripheral blood, taken 28 days after the second AZD1222 dose. The receptors shown here come from an adult who received the AZD1222 COVID-19 vaccine.

J is TRBJ1-1 and V is TRBV9; weak D call: TRBD1 (5 bases). This CDR3 comprises 15 residues. V lost 4 bases and J lost 8, with 21 bases in between. CDR1 is SGDLS, CDR2 YYNGEE, per germline. As DNA, the CDR3 is TGTGCCAGCAGCATTGTCGACAGTCCCCCTCCGGAAGCTTTCTTT. It yields the protein CASSIVDSPPPEAFF.

This chain connects TRBV11-3 to TRBJ2-7, with 7 bases aligning to TRBD1. The CDR3 contains 14 residues. Germline loops: CDR1 SGHNT, CDR2 YENEEA. V gave up 1 base and J gave up 8 bases; unmatched junction bases: 8. The CDR3 loop reads CASSLAAGTVKQYF. The CDR3 DNA reads TGTGCCAGCAGCTTAGCTGCCGGGACAGTGAAGCAGTACTTC.

The chain has TRBV18 and TRBJ1-6; 11 bases are shared with TRBD1. This CDR3 contains 15 residues. J was trimmed by 8 bases and V by 2 bases; bases with no gene match: 2. Germline loops: CDR1 KGHSH, CDR2 LQKENI. The CDR3: CASSPVGQGDSPLHF. The CDR3 DNA reads as TGTGCCAGCTCACCAGTGGGACAGGGGGATTCACCCCTCCACTTT.

The chain recombines TRBV4-2 with TRBJ1-2, with 12 nucleotides matching TRBD1. Germline V gene lookup returns CDR1 LGHNA and CDR2 YNFKEQ. The J segment lost 7 bases and the V segment lost 3 bases, leaving 3 bases of the junction unmatched. The CDR3 has 14 residues. CDR3 loop: CASSQGQGAGGYTF. The CDR3 coding sequence is TGTGCCAGCAGCCAGGGACAGGGGGCAGGTGGCTACACCTTC.

The chain links TRBV6-1 to TRBJ1-6, with unresolved D. The germline V and J ends were trimmed by 0 bases and 10 bases, with 10 bases remaining between them. Germline-derived CDR1 and CDR2 are MNHNS and SASEGT. CDR3 length equals 14 residues. The DNA for the CDR3 is TGTGCCAGCAGTGAAGCCGGGCTTAACTCACCCCTCCACTTT. This translates into CASSEAGLNSPLHF.

This chain links TRBV27 with TRBJ2-1, with 8 bases fitting TRBD2. There are 15 residues in the CDR3. J lost 5 bases, V lost 3 bases, and 6 bases had no gene match. Germline values: CDR1 MNHEY, CDR2 SMNVEV (reference sequence). CDR3 sequence (DNA): TGTGCCAGCAGTTTGGGACTAGTTACGAACAATGAGCAGTTCTTC. Its protein product is CASSLGLVTNNEQFF.

The rearrangement links TRBV5-4 to TRBJ2-2, with a possible D match to TRBD1 (6 bases). Germline-derived CDR1 and CDR2 are SGHNT and YYREEE (reference sequence). V dropped 2 bases and J dropped 4 bases, with 12 bases sitting between them. The CDR3 is 15 amino acids. The CDR3 nucleotides are TGTGCCAGCAGCTTCCAGGGGCTAATCACCGGGGAGCTGTTTTTT. It encodes CASSFQGLITGELFF.

The J gene is TRBJ2-1, the V gene TRBV7-9, with 14 bases fitting TRBD2. CDR3 length: 15 amino acids. Per germline, CDR1 SEHNR and CDR2 FQNEAQ (reference sequence). With 1 base clipped from V and 7 bases from J, the junction kept 0 bases outside the gene matches. CDR3 sequence: CASSLGLAGGNEQFF. The DNA for the CDR3 is TGTGCCAGCAGCTTAGGACTAGCGGGGGGGAATGAGCAGTTCTTC.

This clone was seen a few times. The chain joins TRBV4-1 to TRBJ2-1; D may be TRBD1 (8 bases). Trimming took 4 bases from V and 3 from J, leaving 16 bases between them. Per the germline V gene, CDR1 is MGHRA and CDR2 is YSYEKL. The CDR3 is 16 residues long. The CDR3 DNA reads TGCGCCAGCAGCCGAGTACAGGGGGGGAACTACAATGAGCAGTTCTTC. Amino acid sequence: CASSRVQGGNYNEQFF.

The chain is built from TRBV27 and TRBJ2-1; D unclear. This CDR3 has 13 amino acids. V was pared by 5 bases and J by 2 bases, with 7 bases between. Germline-derived CDR1 and CDR2 are MNHEY and SMNVEV (reference sequence). The CDR3 DNA reads as TGTGCCAGCAGTGTAGGACCCTACAATGAGCAGTTCTTC. Translated: CASSVGPYNEQFF.

The sample holds a few counts of this clone. The chain has TRBV7-3 and TRBJ2-7; D ambiguous. The V end lost 5 bases, the J end lost 7 bases, and 6 bases lay between the germline ends. The length of the CDR3 is 10 residues. The V gene's germline CDR1 is SGHTA and CDR2 FQGTGA. The CDR3 DNA reads as TGTGCCAGCAGCGTCTGGGAGCAGTACTTC. It yields the protein CASSVWEQYF.

V and J are TRBV5-8 and TRBJ2-1, with D possibly TRBD1 on 5 matching bases. V lost 0 bases to trimming and J lost 15 bases, with 13 bases between them. Looked up from germline, CDR1 is SGHTS and CDR2 is YDEGEE. The CDR3 loop spans 12 amino acids. CDR3 in amino acids: CASSLGGLLTFF. CDR3 sequence (DNA): TGTGCCAGCAGCTTGGGGGGCCTTCTCACGTTCTTC.

The chain recombines TRBV11-3 with TRBJ2-3; TRBD1 might be the D (7 bases). The ends were cut back, 3 bases at V and 2 bases at J, with 9 bases in the middle. CDR1 and CDR2 from the germline V gene are SGHNT and YENEEA. The CDR3 is made up of 14 amino acids. CDR3 in amino acids: CASSFRGATDTQYF. CDR3 DNA sequence: TGTGCCAGCAGCTTCAGGGGGGCCACAGATACGCAGTATTTT.

This sequence joins TRBV12-3 or TRBV12-4 and TRBJ1-2; D is ambiguous. With 3 bases removed from V and 3 bases from J, the gap between germline ends came to 8 bases. The CDR3 is 13 amino acids. The CDR3 nucleotides are TGTGCCAGCAGTTTGGCAAGCCACTATGGCTACACCTTC. As protein: CASSLASHYGYTF.

The rearrangement links TRBV30 to TRBJ1-4; D not resolved. This CDR3 has 15 residues. Trimming took off 0 bases at V and 0 bases at J, with 8 bases between the two ends. Per the germline V gene, CDR1 is GTSNPN and CDR2 is SVGIG (reference sequence). CDR3 in amino acids: CAWSVGSTTNEKLFF. CDR3 nucleotide sequence: TGTGCCTGGAGTGTCGGTAGTACAACTAATGAAAAACTGTTTTTT.

In DNA, the CDR3 is TGTGCCAGTAGGACCCAGGGGTTTTATAGCAATCAGCCCCAGCATTTT. As protein: CASRTQGFYSNQPQHF. The chain has TRBV19 and TRBJ1-5, with D tentatively TRBD1 (6 bases). CDR1 and CDR2 (germline): LNHDA, SQIVND (reference sequence). Trimming took off 6 bases at V and 0 bases at J, with 15 bases between the two ends. The CDR3 has 16 residues. The full variable domain, its missing parts supplied by reference TRBV19 and TRBJ1-5, is DGGITQSPKYLFRKEGQNVTLSCEQNLNHDAMYWYRQDPGQGLRLIYYSQIVNDFQKGDIAEGYSVSREKKESFPLTVTSAQKNPTAFYLCASRTQGFYSNQPQHFGDGTRLSIL.

The chain uses TRBV12-3 or TRBV12-4 and TRBJ1-5; perhaps TRBD1 as D (5 bases). The CDR3 is 13 residues long. V shed 4 bases and J shed 5 bases, with 9 bases lying between them. CDR3 in amino acids: CASSSGGYQPQHF. The CDR3 nucleotides are TGTGCCAGCAGTTCGGGGGGATATCAGCCCCAGCATTTT.

The CDR3 DNA reads as TGTGCCAGTAGTAAAGGGACAGGGGCCACCAATCAGCCCCAGCATTTT. Its translation: CASSKGTGATNQPQHF. J is TRBJ1-5 and V is TRBV19; 10 nucleotides align to TRBD1. The germline V gene has CDR1 LNHDA and CDR2 SQIVND (reference sequence). The CDR3 is 16 residues long. Unmatched junction bases numbered 6, after V lost 4 bases and J lost 3 bases. Full variable domain (outside the CDR3, taken from reference TRBV19 and TRBJ1-5): DGGITQSPKYLFRKEGQNVTLSCEQNLNHDAMYWYRQDPGQGLRLIYYSQIVNDFQKGDIAEGYSVSREKKESFPLTVTSAQKNPTAFYLCASSKGTGATNQPQHFGDGTRLSIL.

This clone appeared a single time. This chain links TRBV2 with TRBJ2-5; D is perhaps TRBD2 (6 bases). V lost 4 bases, J lost 5 bases, and 14 bases lay in between. CDR1 is SNHLY, CDR2 FYNNEI, per germline. The CDR3 is made up of 14 amino acids. CDR3 residues: CASSGRGTDETQYF. CDR3 DNA sequence: TGTGCCAGCAGTGGCCGGGGGACGGACGAGACCCAGTACTTC.

In this sample, this clone turned up once. The chain recombines TRBV2 with TRBJ1-2; weak D call: TRBD1 (5 bases). From germline, CDR1 is SNHLY and CDR2 FYNNEI. V was cut by 7 bases and J by 5 bases, with 20 bases left in between. The CDR3 spans 15 residues. DNA of the CDR3: TGTGCCAGCACAGCATACAGGCCCAACGGGTATGGCTACACCTTC. It translates to CASTAYRPNGYGYTF.

The chain joins TRBV4-2 to TRBJ1-4; D may be TRBD1 (6 bases). The CDR3 totals 16 residues. CDR1 is LGHNA and CDR2 is YNFKEQ in the germline V gene. Trimming removed 1 base from V and 0 bases from J, with 9 bases in between. The CDR3 spells CASSQARTATNEKLFF. The CDR3 coding sequence is TGTGCCAGCAGCCAAGCCCGGACAGCAACTAATGAAAAACTGTTTTTT.

This rearrangement joins TRBV4-3 to TRBJ1-6; D perhaps matches TRBD1 (5 bases). Per germline, CDR1 LGHNA and CDR2 YSLEER. The V end was cut by 3 bases, the J end by 7 bases, with 10 bases between. The CDR3 loop spans 14 amino acids. Here the CDR3 reads CASSQAGLNSPLHF. The CDR3 nucleotides are TGCGCCAGCAGCCAGGCGGGGCTGAATTCACCCCTCCACTTT.

V usage is TRBV20-1 and J usage is TRBJ1-1; D gene uncertain. With 3 bases removed from V and 0 bases from J, the gap between germline ends came to 5 bases. CDR1 is DFQATT and CDR2 is SNEGSKA in the germline V gene (reference sequence). The CDR3 has 12 amino acids. The CDR3 DNA is TGCAGTGCTAGTGTTCTGAACACTGAAGCTTTCTTT. This encodes CSASVLNTEAFF.

This clone occurred once. This chain connects TRBV18 to TRBJ2-6; D gene ambiguous. Trimming left V 2 bases short and J 0 bases short, with 8 bases between. CDR1 is KGHSH and CDR2 is LQKENI in the germline V gene. The CDR3 runs to 16 residues. The CDR3 here is CASSPDLLSGANVLTF. CDR3 DNA sequence: TGTGCCAGCTCACCAGACCTTCTCTCTGGGGCCAACGTCCTGACTTTC.

V is TRBV18 and J is TRBJ1-4, with D uncertain. Germline V gene data show CDR1 as KGHSH and CDR2 as LQKENI. The CDR3 sequence is 15 residues long. Trimming took 1 base from V and 0 from J, leaving 6 bases between them. The CDR3 DNA is TGTGCCAGCTCACCACGGTCTGCAACTAATGAAAAACTGTTTTTT. Its translation is CASSPRSATNEKLFF.

This rearrangement joins TRBV6-5 to TRBJ1-6; TRBD1 is a possible D gene (6 bases). Trimming took off 4 bases at V and 7 bases at J, with 14 bases between the two ends. The CDR3 totals 15 residues. Germline-derived CDR1 and CDR2 are MNHEY and SVGAGI. The chain's CDR3 is CASSSNRVRNSPLHF. The CDR3 coding sequence is TGTGCCAGCAGTTCTAACAGGGTACGGAATTCACCCCTCCACTTT.

V usage is TRBV6-1 and J usage is TRBJ1-1; a possible D gene is TRBD1 (5 bases). Germline V gives CDR1 MNHNS, CDR2 SASEGT. There are 12 residues in the CDR3. Between the trimmed V and J ends, which lost 4 bases and 3 bases, there was a span of 6 bases. CDR3 bases: TGTGCCAGCAGTGCAGGGTACACTGAAGCTTTCTTT. Amino acids: CASSAGYTEAFF.

The J gene is TRBJ2-7, the V gene TRBV6-5, with 9 bases matching TRBD1. The CDR3 runs 13 residues. Germline V gene lookup returns CDR1 MNHEY and CDR2 SVGAGI. Losses at the gene ends were 3 bases for V and 5 bases for J; bases not matched to a gene: 2. DNA for the CDR3: TGTGCCAGCAGTTATGGGGACAGGGACGAGCAGTACTTC. Translated: CASSYGDRDEQYF.

The V and J genes are TRBV15 and TRBJ2-5; TRBD2 matches 14 bases. This CDR3 region has 18 residues. In germline, CDR1 is LNHNV, CDR2 YYDKDF (reference sequence). The ends lost 5 bases at V and 1 base at J; junction bases unmatched: 9. CDR3 DNA: TGTGCCACCAGCTACGGACTAGCGGGGGGCCGGACCCAAGAGACCCAGTACTTC. Translated: CATSYGLAGGRTQETQYF.

V and J are TRBV18 and TRBJ1-2; no clear D. Germline loops: CDR1 KGHSH, CDR2 LQKENI. The CDR3 runs to 14 residues. Trimming left V 2 bases short and J 2 bases short, with 9 bases between. The CDR3 DNA is TGTGCCAGCTCACCAGGACGGACCAACTATGGCTACACCTTC. Amino acids: CASSPGRTNYGYTF.

The chain combines TRBV11-2 with TRBJ1-1; tentatively, D is TRBD1 (5 bases). The CDR3 spans 17 residues. Germline CDR1 reads SGHAT; CDR2 reads FQNNGV. V was pared by 2 bases and J by 1 base, with 17 bases between. Here the CDR3 reads CASSLRASGLGNTEAFF. CDR3 nucleotides: TGTGCCAGCAGCTTAAGGGCTTCGGGACTAGGGAACACTGAAGCTTTCTTT.

The chain employs TRBV6-2 or TRBV6-3 and TRBJ2-1; no reliable D call. V lost 0 bases and J 8 bases, leaving 20 bases between the germline ends. CDR1 MNHEY and CDR2 SVGEGT come from the germline V gene. There are 17 residues in the CDR3. The CDR3 DNA is TGTGCCAGCAGTTACTCTATCTCGACTCTTTCAACCCATGAGCAGTTCTTC. It codes for CASSYSISTLSTHEQFF.